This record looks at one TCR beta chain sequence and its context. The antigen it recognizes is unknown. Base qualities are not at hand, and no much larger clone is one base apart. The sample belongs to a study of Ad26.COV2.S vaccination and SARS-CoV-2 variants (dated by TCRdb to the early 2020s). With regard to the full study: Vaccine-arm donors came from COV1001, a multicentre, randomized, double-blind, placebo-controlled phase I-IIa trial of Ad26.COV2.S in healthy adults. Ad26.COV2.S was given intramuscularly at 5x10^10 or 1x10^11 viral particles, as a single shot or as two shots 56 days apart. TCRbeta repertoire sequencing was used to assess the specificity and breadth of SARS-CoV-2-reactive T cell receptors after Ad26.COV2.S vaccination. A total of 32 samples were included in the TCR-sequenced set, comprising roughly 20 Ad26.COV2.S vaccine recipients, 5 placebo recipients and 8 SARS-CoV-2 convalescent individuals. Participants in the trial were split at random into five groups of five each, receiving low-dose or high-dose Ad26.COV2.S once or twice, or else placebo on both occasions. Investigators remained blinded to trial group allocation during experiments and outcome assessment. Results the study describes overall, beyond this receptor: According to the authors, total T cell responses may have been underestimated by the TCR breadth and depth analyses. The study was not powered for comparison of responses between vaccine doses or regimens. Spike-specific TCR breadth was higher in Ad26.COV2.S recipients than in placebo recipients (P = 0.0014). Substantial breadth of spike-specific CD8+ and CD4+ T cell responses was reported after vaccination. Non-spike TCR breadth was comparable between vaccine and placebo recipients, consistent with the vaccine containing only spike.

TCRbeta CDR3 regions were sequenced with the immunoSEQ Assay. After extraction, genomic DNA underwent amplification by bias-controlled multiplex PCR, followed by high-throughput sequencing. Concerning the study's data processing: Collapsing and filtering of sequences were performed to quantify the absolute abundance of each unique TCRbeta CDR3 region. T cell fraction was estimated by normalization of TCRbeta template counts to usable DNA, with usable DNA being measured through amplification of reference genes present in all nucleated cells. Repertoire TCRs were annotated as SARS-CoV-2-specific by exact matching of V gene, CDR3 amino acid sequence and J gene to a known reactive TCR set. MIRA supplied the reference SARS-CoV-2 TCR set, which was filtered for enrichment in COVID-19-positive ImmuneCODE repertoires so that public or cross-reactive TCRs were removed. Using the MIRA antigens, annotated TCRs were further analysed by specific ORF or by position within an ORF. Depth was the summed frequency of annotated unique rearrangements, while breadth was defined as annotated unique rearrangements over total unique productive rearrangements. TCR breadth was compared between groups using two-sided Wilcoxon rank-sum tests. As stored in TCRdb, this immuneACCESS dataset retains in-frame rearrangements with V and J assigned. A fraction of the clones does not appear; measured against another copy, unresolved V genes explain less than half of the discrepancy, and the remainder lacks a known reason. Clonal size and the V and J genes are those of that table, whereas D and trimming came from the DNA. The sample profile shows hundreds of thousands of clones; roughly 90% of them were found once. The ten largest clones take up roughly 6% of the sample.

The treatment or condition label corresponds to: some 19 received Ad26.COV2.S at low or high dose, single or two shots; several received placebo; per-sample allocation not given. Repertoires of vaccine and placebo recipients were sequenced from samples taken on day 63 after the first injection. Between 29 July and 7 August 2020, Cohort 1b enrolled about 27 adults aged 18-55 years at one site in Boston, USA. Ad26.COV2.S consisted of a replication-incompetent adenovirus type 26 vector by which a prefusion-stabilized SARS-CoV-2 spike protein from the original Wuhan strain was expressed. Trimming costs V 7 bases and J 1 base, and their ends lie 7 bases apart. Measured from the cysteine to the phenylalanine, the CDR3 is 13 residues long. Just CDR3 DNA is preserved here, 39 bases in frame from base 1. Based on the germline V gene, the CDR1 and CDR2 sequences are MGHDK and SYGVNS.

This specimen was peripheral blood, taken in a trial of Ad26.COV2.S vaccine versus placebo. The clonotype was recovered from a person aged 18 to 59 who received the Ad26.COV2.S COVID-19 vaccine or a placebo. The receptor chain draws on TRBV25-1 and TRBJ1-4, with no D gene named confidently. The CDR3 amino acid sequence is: CASKPGTNEKLFF. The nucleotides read TGTGCCAGCAAGCCGGGAACTAATGAAAAACTGTTTTTT.